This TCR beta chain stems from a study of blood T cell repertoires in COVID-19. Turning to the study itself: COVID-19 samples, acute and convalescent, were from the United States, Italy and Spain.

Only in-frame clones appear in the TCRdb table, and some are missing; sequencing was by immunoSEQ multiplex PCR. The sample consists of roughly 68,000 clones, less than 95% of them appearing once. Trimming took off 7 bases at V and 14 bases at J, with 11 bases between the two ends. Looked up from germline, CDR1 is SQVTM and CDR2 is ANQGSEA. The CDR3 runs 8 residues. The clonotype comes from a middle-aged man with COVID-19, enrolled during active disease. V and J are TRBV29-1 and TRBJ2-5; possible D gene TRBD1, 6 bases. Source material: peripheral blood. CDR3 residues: CSAETGYF. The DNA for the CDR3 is TGCAGCGCCGAGACAGGATACTTC.